Below, 25 T cell receptor beta chains from the same sample are listed, as sequenced in a study of control samples from healthy donors and cancer patients. Measured with immunoSEQ multiplex PCR; TCRdb has only the in-frame clones, and not every one. This table holds about 140,000 clones, around 90% found once. Source material: blood. The receptors come from a man aged 30 to 45 in good health.

The gene calls are TRBV24-1 and TRBJ2-1; D is undetermined. CDR1 and CDR2 (germline): KGHDR, SFDVKD. This CDR3 contains 16 residues. V lost 0 bases, J lost 4 bases, and 12 bases lay in between. In DNA form, the CDR3 reads TGTGCCACCAGTGATTTGGGGCCGTATGGGTACAATGAGCAGTTCTTC. As protein: CATSDLGPYGYNEQFF.

The V and J genes are TRBV9 and TRBJ1-3, with D possibly being TRBD1 (5 bases). The CDR3 is 15 residues long. V lost 0 bases and J lost 2, with 9 bases in between. Germline V gene sequence: CDR1 SGDLS, CDR2 YYNGEE. The CDR3 nucleotides read TGTGCCAGCAGCGTAGGAGGGGTAGCTGGAAACACCATATATTTT. This sequence encodes CASSVGGVAGNTIYF.

The chain combines TRBV4-1 with TRBJ2-7; D ambiguous. Deletions cut 1 base from V and 8 bases from J, with 21 bases between. From germline, CDR1 is MGHRA and CDR2 YSYEKL. This CDR3 is built from 16 residues. The CDR3 is CASSQALKDASRQQYF. CDR3 nucleotide sequence: TGCGCCAGCAGCCAAGCCTTGAAGGACGCGTCTAGGCAGCAGTACTTC.

The V call is TRBV12-3 or TRBV12-4, the J call TRBJ1-6; a weak D match, TRBD1 (5 bases). The CDR3 covers 12 residues. The V gene lost 8 bases and the J gene lost 10 bases, with 12 bases spanning the gap. The DNA for the CDR3 is TGTGCCAGCCGGGACCGAGAGTCACCCCTCCACTTT. It specifies CASRDRESPLHF.

This clone was detected a few times. The rearrangement joins TRBV7-2 to TRBJ2-7; D perhaps matches TRBD2 (5 bases). CDR1 is SGHTA, CDR2 FQGNSA, per germline. Trimming took off 5 bases at V and 7 bases at J, with 21 bases between the two ends. The CDR3 consists of 15 residues. The CDR3 spells CASSPSTGFWGEQYF. The CDR3 nucleotides are TGTGCCAGCAGCCCGTCGACGGGATTCTGGGGAGAGCAGTACTTC.

V is TRBV4-3 and J is TRBJ1-4; 8 nucleotides align to TRBD1. With 7 bases clipped from V and 8 bases from J, the junction kept 6 bases outside the gene matches. Looked up from germline, CDR1 is LGHNA and CDR2 is YSLEER. This CDR3 contains 13 residues. The chain's CDR3 is CASKGQGKEKLFF. The DNA of the CDR3 is TGCGCCAGCAAAGGACAGGGTAAAGAAAAACTGTTTTTT.

The chain employs TRBV6-2 or TRBV6-3 and TRBJ1-5; tentative D call: TRBD1 (5 bases). Between the trimmed V and J ends, which lost 5 bases and 3 bases, there was a span of 11 bases. CDR1 is MNHEY, CDR2 SVGEGT, per germline. The CDR3 has 14 amino acids. CDR3 in amino acids: CASSTGHLNQPQHF. The CDR3 coding sequence is TGTGCCAGCAGTACCGGACACCTCAATCAGCCCCAGCATTTT.

The chain links TRBV6-5 to TRBJ2-1, with D possibly matching TRBD2 (5 bases). V was trimmed by 7 bases and J by 6 bases, leaving 16 bases between them. Germline CDR1 and CDR2: MNHEY and SVGAGI. This CDR3 comprises 14 residues. CDR3 sequence reads: CASKRDPPANEQFF. Here the CDR3 DNA reads TGTGCCAGCAAGAGGGATCCTCCAGCCAATGAGCAGTTCTTC.

The count of this clone is one. CDR3 sequence (DNA): TGTGCCAGCAGCGAACCGGGACAGGGGGCTTTAAGTGGGACCTACGAGCAGTACTTC. Encoded protein: CASSEPGQGALSGTYEQYF. The chain has TRBV5-6 and TRBJ2-7, with 12 bases matching TRBD1. The CDR3 covers 19 residues. V lost 4 bases, J lost 2 bases, and 16 bases stayed unmatched. Germline V gene data show CDR1 as SGHDT and CDR2 as YYEEEE.

The CDR3 DNA reads as TGTGCCATCTCGCGGGACAGCCTTTACAATGAGCAGTTCTTC. Its translation: CAISRDSLYNEQFF. V usage is TRBV6-5 and J usage is TRBJ2-1; maybe TRBD1 (7 bases). With 10 bases removed from V and 4 bases from J, the gap between germline ends came to 17 bases. The CDR3 is made up of 14 amino acids. Per germline, CDR1 MNHEY and CDR2 SVGAGI.

The chain links TRBV5-4 to TRBJ1-1, with TRBD1 as a possible D gene (5 bases). This CDR3 region has 13 residues. The V end was cut by 1 base, the J end by 7 bases, with 11 bases between. CDR1 is SGHNT, CDR2 YYREEE, per germline (reference sequence). CDR3 DNA: TGTGCCAGCAGCTTGAACGGGGCCCTTGAAGCTTTCTTT. This codes for CASSLNGALEAFF.

The J gene is TRBJ1-2, the V gene TRBV5-8; maybe TRBD1 (6 bases). V lost 0 bases to trimming and J lost 2 bases, with 17 bases between them. Germline-derived CDR1 and CDR2 are SGHTS and YDEGEE. The CDR3 totals 17 residues. This CDR3 is CASSLGAGTSRNYGYTF. CDR3 nucleotide sequence: TGTGCCAGCAGCTTGGGAGCCGGGACATCAAGAAACTATGGCTACACCTTC.

This chain links TRBV5-6 with TRBJ2-7; D is unresolved. The V end was cut by 1 base, the J end by 0 bases, with 8 bases between. Germline V gives CDR1 SGHDT, CDR2 YYEEEE. The length of the CDR3 is 14 residues. Written as DNA, the CDR3 is TGTGCCAGCAGCTTGACACTGACCTCCTACGAGCAGTACTTC. Amino acids: CASSLTLTSYEQYF.

The chain is built from TRBV19 and TRBJ2-1; 10 bases agree with TRBD2. V shed 0 bases, J shed 2 bases, and the junction held 4 bases outside the gene matches. The germline gives CDR1 LNHDA, CDR2 SQIVND (reference sequence). CDR3 length: 17 amino acids. The CDR3 reads CASSIEASGSTYNEQFF. The CDR3 nucleotides read TGTGCCAGTAGTATAGAGGCTAGCGGGAGTACCTACAATGAGCAGTTCTTC. Full variable domain (outside the CDR3, taken from reference TRBV19 and TRBJ2-1): DGGITQSPKYLFRKEGQNVTLSCEQNLNHDAMYWYRQDPGQGLRLIYYSQIVNDFQKGDIAEGYSVSREKKESFPLTVTSAQKNPTAFYLCASSIEASGSTYNEQFFGPGTRLTVL.

This chain uses TRBV4-3 with TRBJ1-6, with D unclear. Deletions cut 0 bases from V and 7 bases from J, with 7 bases between. This CDR3 spans 14 amino acids. Per the germline V gene, CDR1 is LGHNA and CDR2 is YSLEER. CDR3 loop: CASSQDRTNSPLHF. In DNA, the CDR3 is TGCGCCAGCAGCCAAGATCGGACCAATTCACCCCTCCACTTT.

The chain is built from TRBV5-6 and TRBJ2-7; D not certain. CDR1 SGHDT and CDR2 YYEEEE come from the germline V gene. The CDR3 contains 14 residues. Trimming took 0 bases from V and 7 from J, leaving 14 bases between them. CDR3 nucleotides: TGTGCCAGCAGCTTGGAGGTGGGCTATAGGGAGCAGTACTTC. It specifies CASSLEVGYREQYF.

The chain carries TRBV7-2 and TRBJ2-5, with D possibly matching TRBD1 (6 bases). This CDR3 is built from 13 residues. Trimming removed 5 bases from V and 2 bases from J, with 9 bases in between. Germline CDR1 and CDR2: SGHTA and FQGNSA. DNA of the CDR3: TGTGCCAGCAGCGCGACAGGTCAAGAGACCCAGTACTTC. Amino acids: CASSATGQETQYF.

This clone was detected a few times. The J gene is TRBJ2-1, the V gene TRBV9, with 10 bases aligning to TRBD2. Germline lookup yields CDR1 SGDLS and CDR2 YYNGEE. The CDR3 is 14 residues long. V lost 3 bases to trimming and J lost 4 bases; unmatched junction nucleotides: 1. This CDR3 is CASSGTSGYNEQFF. Written as DNA, the CDR3 is TGTGCCAGCAGCGGGACTAGCGGATACAATGAGCAGTTCTTC.

The chain has TRBV30 and TRBJ1-1, with 9 bases lining up with TRBD1. This CDR3 spans 13 amino acids. V lost 4 bases to trimming and J lost 7 bases; unmatched junction nucleotides: 7. Germline CDR1 and CDR2: GTSNPN and SVGIG (reference sequence). This CDR3 reads CAWITGGYDEAFF. CDR3 in DNA: TGTGCCTGGATTACAGGGGGCTATGATGAAGCTTTCTTT. Combining the CDR3 with reference TRBV30 and TRBJ1-1 gives the whole variable domain SQTIHQWPATLVQPVGSPLSLECTVEGTSNPNLYWYRQAAGRGLQLLFYSVGIGQISSEVPQNLSASRPQDRQFILSSKKLLLSDSGFYLCAWITGGYDEAFFGQGTRLTVV.

The V gene is TRBV15, the J gene TRBJ1-5; D is undetermined. Germline CDR1 is LNHNV and CDR2 is YYDKDF (reference sequence). The CDR3 is 14 residues long. Trimming left V 7 bases short and J 1 base short, with 11 bases between. This CDR3 is CATTPGSSNQPQHF. The CDR3 coding sequence is TGTGCCACCACCCCCGGGTCCAGCAATCAGCCCCAGCATTTT.

This rearrangement joins TRBV24-1 to TRBJ2-1, with D tentatively TRBD2 (7 bases). The CDR3 runs 14 residues. Germline V gene sequence: CDR1 KGHDR, CDR2 SFDVKD. V was cut by 7 bases and J by 4 bases, with 13 bases left in between. Here the CDR3 DNA reads TGTGCCACCAGCCCGGGGGGACATTACAATGAGCAGTTCTTC. Its translation is CATSPGGHYNEQFF.

This clone was seen once. The chain recombines TRBV12-1 with TRBJ2-7; the table assigns TRBD2, which was not confirmed against the DNA. TRBV12-1 is an annotated pseudogene. This CDR3 comprises 17 residues. CDR3 DNA: TGTGCCAGCAGCATAAACGGCTGCACTAGCGGGATCTACGAGCAGTACTTC. It codes for CASSINGCTSGIYEQYF.

V and J are TRBV19 and TRBJ1-5; TRBD1 might be the D (6 bases). The V gene lost 4 bases and the J gene lost 1 base, with 14 bases spanning the gap. The germline V gene has CDR1 LNHDA and CDR2 SQIVND (reference sequence). CDR3 length: 16 residues. CDR3 protein: CASSTVGGPSNQPQHF. The CDR3 DNA sequence: TGTGCCAGTAGTACCGTGGGGGGCCCGAGCAATCAGCCCCAGCATTTT. Using reference TRBV19 and TRBJ1-5 for the parts outside the CDR3, the full variable domain is DGGITQSPKYLFRKEGQNVTLSCEQNLNHDAMYWYRQDPGQGLRLIYYSQIVNDFQKGDIAEGYSVSREKKESFPLTVTSAQKNPTAFYLCASSTVGGPSNQPQHFGDGTRLSIL.

The CDR3 spells CASSLAGVGEAFF. The CDR3 DNA follows: TGTGCCAGCAGCCTGGCGGGGGTAGGTGAAGCTTTCTTT. The chain carries TRBV7-9 and TRBJ1-1; D is possibly TRBD1 (5 bases). V gave up 5 bases and J gave up 7 bases, with 14 bases separating them. Germline CDR1 is SEHNR and CDR2 is FQNEAQ (reference sequence). This CDR3 has 13 residues.

The rearrangement uses TRBV2 and TRBJ2-1; the D gene is possibly TRBD1 (6 bases). Germline V gene sequence: CDR1 SNHLY, CDR2 FYNNEI. V shed 6 bases and J shed 4 bases, with 10 bases lying between them. The length of the CDR3 is 13 residues. CDR3 in amino acids: CASRVQGYNEQFF. The CDR3 coding sequence is TGTGCCAGCAGGGTCCAGGGGTACAATGAGCAGTTCTTC.